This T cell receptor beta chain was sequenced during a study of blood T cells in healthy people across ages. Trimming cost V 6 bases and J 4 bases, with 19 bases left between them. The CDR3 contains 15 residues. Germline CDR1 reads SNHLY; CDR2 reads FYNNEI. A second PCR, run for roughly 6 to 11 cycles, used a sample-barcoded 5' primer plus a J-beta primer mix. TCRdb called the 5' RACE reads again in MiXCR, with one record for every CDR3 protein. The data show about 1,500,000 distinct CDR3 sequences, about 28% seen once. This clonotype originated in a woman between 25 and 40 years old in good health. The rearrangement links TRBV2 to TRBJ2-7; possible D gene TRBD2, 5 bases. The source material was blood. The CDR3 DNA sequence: TGTGCCAGCAGCGGGTCGGGGAGCACCGGTTACGAGCAGTACTTC. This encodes CASSGSGSTGYEQYF.